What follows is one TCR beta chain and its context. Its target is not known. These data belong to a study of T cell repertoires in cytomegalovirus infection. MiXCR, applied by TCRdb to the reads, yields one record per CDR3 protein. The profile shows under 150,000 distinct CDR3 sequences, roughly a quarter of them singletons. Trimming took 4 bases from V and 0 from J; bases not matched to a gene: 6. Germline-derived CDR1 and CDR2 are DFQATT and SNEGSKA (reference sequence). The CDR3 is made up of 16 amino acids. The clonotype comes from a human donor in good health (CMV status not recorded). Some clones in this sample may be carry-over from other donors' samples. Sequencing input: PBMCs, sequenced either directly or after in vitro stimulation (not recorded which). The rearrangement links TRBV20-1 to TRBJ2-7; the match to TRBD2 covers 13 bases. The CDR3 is CSAKSRTSGSSYEQYF. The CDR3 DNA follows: TGCAGTGCTAAAAGCCGGACTAGCGGGAGCTCCTACGAGCAGTACTTC.